This T cell receptor beta chain was recorded in a study of blood T cell repertoires in COVID-19. In the study overall: Acute and convalescent COVID-19 samples came from the United States, Italy and Spain.

Enrollees, roughly 18 to 89 years old, lived in approximately 24 US areas. Donors were grouped by their self-reported clinical history. V lost 6 bases and J lost 4; bases outside the gene matches: 5. Germline lookup yields CDR1 MNHEY and CDR2 SVGAGI. The CDR3 consists of 14 residues. Original methodology: Estimation of nucleated cell counts relied on the amplification of reference gene primers. Repertoires were generated with immunoSEQ multiplex PCR, while TCRdb's copy carries only in-frame clones and drops some. The V and J calls and clone size were taken over from that table, and D and trimming were inferred from the DNA. The data contain under 250,000 clones, 70% to 90% of them singletons.

The rearrangement uses TRBV6-5 and TRBJ2-7; TRBD2 matches 11 bases. This TCR derives from a man aged 30 to 39 who had recovered from COVID-19. Source material: PBMCs or T cells enriched from blood (not recorded which). This CDR3 is CASSPTSGIYEQYF. The CDR3 region has the DNA TGTGCCAGCAGCCCGACTAGCGGGATTTACGAGCAGTACTTC.